These 18 T cell receptor beta chains were all obtained from the same sample, sequenced in a study of T cells after yellow fever vaccination. MiXCR was run by TCRdb on the 5' RACE reads, yielding one entry per CDR3 protein. This sample has about 320,000 distinct CDR3 sequences, with about 10% found just once. Material: CD4+ T cells sorted from PBMCs, obtained 45 days after the yellow fever booster vaccination. The source is a man aged 18 to 30 who received the YFV17D yellow fever vaccine.

V and J are TRBV29-1 and TRBJ2-3; 9 nucleotides line up with TRBD1. The CDR3 runs 14 residues. Germline CDR1 and CDR2: SQVTM and ANQGSEA. Trimming removed 5 bases from V and 2 bases from J; junction bases left unmatched: 5. The CDR3 loop reads CSVSGQGYTDTQYF. DNA for the CDR3: TGCAGCGTTTCCGGACAGGGGTACACAGATACGCAGTATTTT.

This clonotype was detected only a few times. The chain employs TRBV5-5 and TRBJ1-2, with D perhaps matching TRBD1 (6 bases). This CDR3 has 13 amino acids. Looked up from germline, CDR1 is SGHKS and CDR2 is YYEKEE (reference sequence). V lost 5 bases and J 4 bases, leaving 12 bases between the germline ends. Here the CDR3 DNA reads TGTGCCAGCAGTCCAGGGGATGGCTATGGCTACACCTTC. This translates into CASSPGDGYGYTF.

The chain combines TRBV10-3 with TRBJ2-7; D gene ambiguous. Trimming removed 11 bases at V and 2 bases at J, with 16 bases between. Germline V gene lookup returns CDR1 ENHRY and CDR2 SYGVKD. The CDR3 sequence is 13 residues long. The CDR3 spells CAPRVRMTYEQYF. Here the CDR3 DNA reads TGTGCCCCACGGGTACGGATGACCTACGAGCAGTACTTC.

This clonotype was found many times. This chain uses TRBV12-3 or TRBV12-4 with TRBJ2-3, with TRBD1 matching 7 bases. The CDR3 contains 13 residues. Trimming took 5 bases from V and 4 from J; bases not matched to a gene: 3. CDR3 DNA sequence: TGTGCCAGCAGTAGGACAGGTCCAGATACGCAGTATTTT. It translates to CASSRTGPDTQYF.

This chain joins TRBV12-3 or TRBV12-4 and TRBJ2-2; D is ambiguous. The V end lost 11 bases, the J end lost 3 bases, and 16 bases lay between the germline ends. The CDR3 has 14 amino acids. The CDR3 DNA is TGTGCCGGCGCCGAGCGTCCCGACACCGGGGAGCTGTTTTTT. Its translation is CAGAERPDTGELFF.

This clonotype turned up a few times. The CDR3 region has the DNA TGTGCCAGCCTAAAGTACACTCAAGAGACCCAGTACTTC. Amino acids: CASLKYTQETQYF. This chain links TRBV7-2 with TRBJ2-5; no definite D call. Germline loops: CDR1 SGHTA, CDR2 FQGNSA. V lost 8 bases and J lost 2, with 12 bases in between. This CDR3 is built from 13 residues.

In its sample, this clonotype was seen a few times. The chain couples TRBV20-1 to TRBJ1-6; TRBD1 agrees at 10 bases. The CDR3 totals 16 residues. Germline V gene sequence: CDR1 DFQATT, CDR2 SNEGSKA (reference sequence). The J segment lost 3 bases and the V segment lost 6 bases, leaving 8 bases of the junction unmatched. This chain's CDR3 is CSANSGTGVYNSPLHF. DNA of the CDR3: TGCAGTGCCAACTCCGGGACAGGGGTCTATAATTCACCCCTCCACTTT.

This chain uses TRBV28 with TRBJ2-7; D is undetermined. The CDR3 loop spans 12 amino acids. V was cut by 3 bases and J by 5 bases, with 8 bases left in between. Germline V gene data show CDR1 as MDHEN and CDR2 as SYDVKM. CDR3 bases: TGTGCCAGCAGTTTCGGAAGGAACGAGCAGTACGTC. This gives the protein CASSFGRNEQYV.

This chain links TRBV12-3 or TRBV12-4 with TRBJ2-4; D not resolved. This CDR3 is built from 18 residues. V lost 6 bases and J 1 base, leaving 22 bases between the germline ends. CDR3 in DNA: TGTGCCAGCAGCCCAAAACTGAACCAAAATGCGGCCAAAAACATTCAGTACTTC. It yields the protein CASSPKLNQNAAKNIQYF.

This chain uses TRBV7-2 with TRBJ1-5, with D tentatively TRBD1 (6 bases). The CDR3 covers 16 residues. V was cut by 3 bases and J by 0 bases, with 12 bases left in between. The germline gives CDR1 SGHTA, CDR2 FQGNSA. The DNA of the CDR3 is TGTGCCAGCAGCTTCGGAGGGGGGCGTAGCAATCAGCCCCAGCATTTT. Translation gives CASSFGGGRSNQPQHF.

This clonotype showed up just a few times. This sequence joins TRBV12-3 or TRBV12-4 and TRBJ1-5, with D possibly being TRBD1 (6 bases). The CDR3 extends over 13 amino acids. V lost 8 bases, J lost 9 bases, and 17 bases lay in between. This CDR3 reads CASATDRPRPQHF. The CDR3 DNA sequence: TGTGCCAGCGCAACCGACAGGCCACGGCCCCAGCATTTT.

This chain connects TRBV18 to TRBJ1-5, with 7 positions matching TRBD1. Germline assignment: CDR1 KGHSH and CDR2 LQKENI. Trimming took 4 bases from V and 5 from J; bases not matched to a gene: 5. This CDR3 has 14 residues. The CDR3 sequence is CASSQGAGDQPQHF. DNA of the CDR3: TGTGCCAGCTCACAGGGGGCGGGGGATCAGCCCCAGCATTTT.

A few counts support this clonotype. The V and J genes are TRBV6-2 or TRBV6-3 and TRBJ2-5; D is unclear. V shed 4 bases and J shed 6 bases, with 9 bases lying between them. The CDR3 consists of 12 residues. CDR1 is MNHEY and CDR2 is SVGEGT in the germline V gene. The DNA of the CDR3 is TGTGCCAGCAGTTTCGGGCGGAAGACCCAGTACTTC. It encodes CASSFGRKTQYF.

The rearrangement joins TRBV10-3 to TRBJ1-2; TRBD1 matches at 11 bases. The germline CDR1 and CDR2 sequences are ENHRY and SYGVKD. The V and J ends lost 2 bases and 6 bases, in that order; junction bases with no gene match: 5. This CDR3 is built from 15 residues. CDR3 residues: CAISERTGGGNGYTF. The CDR3 DNA follows: TGTGCCATCAGTGAGCGGACAGGGGGCGGGAATGGCTACACCTTC.

This clonotype appeared a few times. J is TRBJ1-5 and V is TRBV7-2; 9 bases map to TRBD1. This CDR3 is built from 14 residues. V shed 3 bases, J shed 5 bases, and the junction held 2 bases outside the gene matches. Germline values: CDR1 SGHTA, CDR2 FQGNSA. The DNA of the CDR3 is TGTGCCAGCAGCTTGGGACAGGGTTATCAGCCCCAGCATTTT. Amino acids: CASSLGQGYQPQHF.

The chain joins TRBV3-1 to TRBJ1-1, with TRBD1 matching over 9 bases. Germline V gene lookup returns CDR1 LGHDT and CDR2 YNNKEL (reference sequence). CDR3 size: 14 residues. V gave up 3 bases and J gave up 3 bases; unmatched junction bases: 2. CDR3 nucleotides: TGTGCCAGCAGCCAGGGACAGGGCTACACTGAAGCTTTCTTT. Translated, it gives CASSQGQGYTEAFF. The entire variable domain, with the rest obtained from reference TRBV3-1 and TRBJ1-1, is as follows: DTAVSQTPKYLVTQMGNDKSIKCEQNLGHDTMYWYKQDSKKFLKIMFSYNNKELIINETVPNRFSPKSPDKAHLNLHINSLELGDSAVYFCASSQGQGYTEAFFGQGTRLTVV.

The gene calls are TRBV11-2 and TRBJ1-5, with 8 bases identical to TRBD1. Germline-derived CDR1 and CDR2 are SGHAT and FQNNGV. The CDR3 is made up of 14 amino acids. J gave up 7 bases and V 5 bases, and 7 bases lay outside the gene matches. In nucleotides, the CDR3 is TGTGCCAGCAGCCGGACAGGGCTCCGGCAGCCCCAGCATTTT. It specifies CASSRTGLRQPQHF.

The table lists this clonotype with a few counts. The rearrangement joins TRBV5-4 to TRBJ2-2; D is possibly TRBD2 (6 bases). V gave up 0 bases and J gave up 2 bases, with 14 bases separating them. Germline CDR1 SGHNT, CDR2 YYREEE (reference sequence). The CDR3 is 17 residues long. In DNA, the CDR3 is TGTGCCAGCAGCTTGGCTGGGGTCGGGGGTAACACCGGGGAGCTGTTTTTT. It translates to CASSLAGVGGNTGELFF.